The present TCR beta chain was sequenced within a study of T cell changes during pregnancy in multiple sclerosis. The table came from immunoSEQ multiplex PCR; TCRdb's copy has only in-frame clones and leaves some out. This table has around 75,000 clones, over 85% appearing once. The source of this sequence is a female donor with multiple sclerosis, enrolled in a pregnancy study. The sequencing used CD4+ T cells from peripheral blood mononuclear cells, collected after pregnancy.

The CDR3 region has the DNA TGTGCCAGTAGTACCACCGGACAGGGGGCTGGAAACACCATATATTTT. It encodes CASSTTGQGAGNTIYF. The chain uses TRBV19 and TRBJ1-3, with 10 positions matching TRBD1. The V gene end was trimmed by 4 bases and the J gene end by 2 bases; junction bases not matched to a gene: 5. This CDR3 comprises 16 residues. Per germline, CDR1 LNHDA and CDR2 SQIVND (reference sequence). Variable domain in full (rest from reference TRBV19 and TRBJ1-3): DGGITQSPKYLFRKEGQNVTLSCEQNLNHDAMYWYRQDPGQGLRLIYYSQIVNDFQKGDIAEGYSVSREKKESFPLTVTSAQKNPTAFYLCASSTTGQGAGNTIYFGEGSWLTVV.